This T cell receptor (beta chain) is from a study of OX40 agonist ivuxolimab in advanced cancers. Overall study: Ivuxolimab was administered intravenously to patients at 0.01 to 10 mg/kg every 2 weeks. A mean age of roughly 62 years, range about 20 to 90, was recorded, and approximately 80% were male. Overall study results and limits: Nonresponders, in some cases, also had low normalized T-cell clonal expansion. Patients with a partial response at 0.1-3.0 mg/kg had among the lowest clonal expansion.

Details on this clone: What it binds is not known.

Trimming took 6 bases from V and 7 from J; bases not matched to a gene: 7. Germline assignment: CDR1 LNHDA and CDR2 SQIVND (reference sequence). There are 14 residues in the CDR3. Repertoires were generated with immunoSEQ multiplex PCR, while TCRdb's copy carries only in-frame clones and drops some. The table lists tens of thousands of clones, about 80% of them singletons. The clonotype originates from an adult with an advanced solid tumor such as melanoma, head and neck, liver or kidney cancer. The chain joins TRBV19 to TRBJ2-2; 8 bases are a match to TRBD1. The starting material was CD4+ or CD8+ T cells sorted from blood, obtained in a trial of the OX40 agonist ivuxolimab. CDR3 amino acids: CASRPDRVGGELFF. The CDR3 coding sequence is TGTGCCAGTAGGCCGGACAGGGTAGGCGGGGAGCTGTTTTTT.